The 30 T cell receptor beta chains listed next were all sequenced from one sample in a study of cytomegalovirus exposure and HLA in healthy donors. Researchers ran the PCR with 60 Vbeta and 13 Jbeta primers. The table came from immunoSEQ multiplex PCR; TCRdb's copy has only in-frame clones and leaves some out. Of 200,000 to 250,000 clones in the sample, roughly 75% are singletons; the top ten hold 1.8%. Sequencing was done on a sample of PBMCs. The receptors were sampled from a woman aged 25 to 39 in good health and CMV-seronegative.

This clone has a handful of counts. CDR3 amino acids: CAWSSQGNQPQHF. Written as DNA, the CDR3 is TGTGCCTGGAGTTCACAGGGCAATCAGCCCCAGCATTTT. This chain connects TRBV30 to TRBJ1-5, with D maybe TRBD1 (5 bases). The CDR3 runs to 13 residues. Per the germline V gene, CDR1 is GTSNPN and CDR2 is SVGIG (reference sequence). V lost 2 bases and J 2 bases, leaving 7 bases between the germline ends.

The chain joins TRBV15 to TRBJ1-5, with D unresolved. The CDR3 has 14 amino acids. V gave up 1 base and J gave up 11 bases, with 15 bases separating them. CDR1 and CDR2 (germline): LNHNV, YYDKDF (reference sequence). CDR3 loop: CATSRGPADSSQHF. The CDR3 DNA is TGTGCCACCAGCAGAGGTCCGGCCGATAGCTCCCAGCATTTT.

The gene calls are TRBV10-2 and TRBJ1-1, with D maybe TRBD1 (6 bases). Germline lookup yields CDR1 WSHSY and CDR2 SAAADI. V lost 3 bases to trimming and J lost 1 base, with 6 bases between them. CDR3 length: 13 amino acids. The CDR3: CASSEQGNTEAFF. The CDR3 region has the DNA TGCGCCAGCAGTGAACAGGGGAACACTGAAGCTTTCTTT.

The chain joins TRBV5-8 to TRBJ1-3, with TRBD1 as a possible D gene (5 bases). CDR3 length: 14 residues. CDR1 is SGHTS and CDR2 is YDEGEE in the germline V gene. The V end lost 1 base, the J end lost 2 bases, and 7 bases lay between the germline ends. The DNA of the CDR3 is TGTGCCAGCAGCTTGTTAGGGGCTGGAAACACCATATATTTT. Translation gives CASSLLGAGNTIYF.

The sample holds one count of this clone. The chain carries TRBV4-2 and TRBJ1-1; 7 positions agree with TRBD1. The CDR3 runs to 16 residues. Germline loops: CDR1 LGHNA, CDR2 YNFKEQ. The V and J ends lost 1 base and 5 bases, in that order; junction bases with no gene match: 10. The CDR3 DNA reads TGTGCCAGCAGCCAAGTCGGGACAGCCGGGGGAACTGAAGCTTTCTTT. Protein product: CASSQVGTAGGTEAFF.

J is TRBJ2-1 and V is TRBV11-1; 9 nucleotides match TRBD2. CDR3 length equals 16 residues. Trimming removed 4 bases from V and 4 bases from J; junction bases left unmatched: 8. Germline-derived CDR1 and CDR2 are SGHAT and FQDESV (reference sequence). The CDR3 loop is CASSSISGGQYNEQFF. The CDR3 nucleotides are TGTGCCAGCAGCTCGATTAGCGGGGGCCAATACAATGAGCAGTTCTTC. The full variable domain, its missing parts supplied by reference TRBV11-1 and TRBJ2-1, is EAEVAQSPRYKITEKSQAVAFWCDPISGHATLYWYRQILGQGPELLVQFQDESVVDDSQLPKDRFSAERLKGVDSTLKIQPAELGDSAMYLCASSSISGGQYNEQFFGPGTRLTVL.

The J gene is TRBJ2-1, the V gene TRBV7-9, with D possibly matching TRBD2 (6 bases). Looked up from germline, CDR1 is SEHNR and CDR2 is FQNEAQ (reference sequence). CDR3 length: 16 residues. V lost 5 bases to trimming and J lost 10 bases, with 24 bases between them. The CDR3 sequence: CASSLTNFPSDEEQFF. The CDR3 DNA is TGTGCCAGCAGCCTCACCAACTTCCCTAGCGACGAAGAGCAGTTCTTC.

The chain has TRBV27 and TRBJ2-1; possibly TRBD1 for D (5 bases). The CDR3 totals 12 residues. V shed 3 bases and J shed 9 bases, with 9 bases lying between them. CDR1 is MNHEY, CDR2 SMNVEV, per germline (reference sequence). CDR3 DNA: TGTGCCAGCAGTTTTGGGGCAAGTGAGCAGTTCTTC. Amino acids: CASSFGASEQFF.

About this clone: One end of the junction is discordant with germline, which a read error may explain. CDR3 nucleotide sequence: TGTGCCAGCAGTGAAGTTTCGGACACAGAAGCTTTCTTT. Its translation is CASSEVSDTEAFF. The J gene is TRBJ1-1, the V gene TRBV6-1, with D possibly matching TRBD1 (5 bases). Germline V gene lookup returns CDR1 MNHNS and CDR2 SASEGT. The CDR3 has 13 amino acids.

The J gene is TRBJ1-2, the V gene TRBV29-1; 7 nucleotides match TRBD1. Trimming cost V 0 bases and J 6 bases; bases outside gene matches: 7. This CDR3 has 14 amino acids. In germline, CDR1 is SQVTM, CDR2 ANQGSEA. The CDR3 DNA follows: TGCAGCGTTGAAGATGAAGGCAGGGGGAATGGCTACACCTTC. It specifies CSVEDEGRGNGYTF.

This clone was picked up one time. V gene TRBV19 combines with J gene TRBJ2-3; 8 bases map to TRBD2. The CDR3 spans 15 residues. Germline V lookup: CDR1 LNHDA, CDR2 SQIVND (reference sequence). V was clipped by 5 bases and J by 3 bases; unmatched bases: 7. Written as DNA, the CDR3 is TGTGCCAGTAGTCTTAGCGGGATAGGTACAGATACGCAGTATTTT. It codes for CASSLSGIGTDTQYF.

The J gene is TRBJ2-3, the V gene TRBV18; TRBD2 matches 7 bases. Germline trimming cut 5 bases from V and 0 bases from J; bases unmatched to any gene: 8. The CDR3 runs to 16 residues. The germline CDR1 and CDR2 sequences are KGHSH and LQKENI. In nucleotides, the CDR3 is TGTGCCAGCTCATCCGGGAGGACGTCTAGCACAGATACGCAGTATTTT. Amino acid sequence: CASSSGRTSSTDTQYF.

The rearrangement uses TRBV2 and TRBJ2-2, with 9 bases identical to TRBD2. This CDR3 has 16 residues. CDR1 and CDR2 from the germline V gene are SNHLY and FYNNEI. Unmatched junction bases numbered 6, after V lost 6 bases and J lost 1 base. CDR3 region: CASRPASGVNTGELFF. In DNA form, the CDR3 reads TGTGCCAGCAGACCGGCTAGCGGGGTGAACACCGGGGAGCTGTTTTTT.

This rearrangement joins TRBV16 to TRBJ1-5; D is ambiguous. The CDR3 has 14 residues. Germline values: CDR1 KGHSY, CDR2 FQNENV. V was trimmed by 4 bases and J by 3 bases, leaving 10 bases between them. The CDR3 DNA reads TGTGCCAGCAGCCCCGACGGGGTCAATCAGCCCCAGCATTTT. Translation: CASSPDGVNQPQHF.

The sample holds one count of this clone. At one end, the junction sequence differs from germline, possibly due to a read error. DNA for the CDR3: TGTGCCAGCAGCTTAGGAGAGGCCCAGTACTTC. This translates into CASSLGEAQYF. J is TRBJ2-5 and V is TRBV7-3; no clear D gene. Germline assignment: CDR1 SGHTA and CDR2 FQGTGA. The CDR3 is 11 residues long.

The CDR3 bases are TGTGCCAGTAGTATAGAGCTCAGGGTACATCAGCCCCAGCATTTT. This encodes CASSIELRVHQPQHF. The chain uses TRBV19 and TRBJ1-5; D might be TRBD1 (5 bases). There are 15 residues in the CDR3. Germline V gene lookup returns CDR1 LNHDA and CDR2 SQIVND (reference sequence). Deletions cut 0 bases from V and 5 bases from J, with 11 bases between.

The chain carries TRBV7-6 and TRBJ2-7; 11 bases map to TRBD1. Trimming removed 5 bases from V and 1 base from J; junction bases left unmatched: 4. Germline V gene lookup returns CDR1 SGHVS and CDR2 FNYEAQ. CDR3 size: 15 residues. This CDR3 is CASSLGQGVSYEQYF. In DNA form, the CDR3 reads TGTGCCAGCAGCCTGGGACAGGGGGTTTCCTACGAGCAGTACTTC.

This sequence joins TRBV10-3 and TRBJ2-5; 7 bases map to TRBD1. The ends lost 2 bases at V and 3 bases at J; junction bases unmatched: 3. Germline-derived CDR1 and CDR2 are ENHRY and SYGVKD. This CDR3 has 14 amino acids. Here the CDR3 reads CAISEGQAEETQYF. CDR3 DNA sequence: TGTGCCATCAGTGAGGGACAGGCCGAAGAGACCCAGTACTTC.

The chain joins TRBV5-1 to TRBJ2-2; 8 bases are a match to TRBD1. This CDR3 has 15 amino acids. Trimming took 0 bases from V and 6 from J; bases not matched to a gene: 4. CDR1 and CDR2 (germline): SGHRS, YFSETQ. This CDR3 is CASSLAGQVSGELFF. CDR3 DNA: TGCGCCAGCAGCTTGGCGGGACAGGTGTCCGGGGAGCTGTTTTTT.

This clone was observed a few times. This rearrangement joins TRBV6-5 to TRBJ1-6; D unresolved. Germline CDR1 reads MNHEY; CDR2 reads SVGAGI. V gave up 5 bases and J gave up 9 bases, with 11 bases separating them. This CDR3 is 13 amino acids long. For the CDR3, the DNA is TGTGCCAGCAGTGTCGGGGAAGGTTCACCCCTCCACTTT. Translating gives CASSVGEGSPLHF.

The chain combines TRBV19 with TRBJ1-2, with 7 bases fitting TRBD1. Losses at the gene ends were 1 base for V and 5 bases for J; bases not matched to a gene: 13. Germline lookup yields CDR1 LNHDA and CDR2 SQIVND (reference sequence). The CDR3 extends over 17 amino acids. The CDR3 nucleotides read TGTGCCAGTAGTATAGTAAGACAGGGTCAAAAGTGGTATGGCTACACCTTC. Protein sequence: CASSIVRQGQKWYGYTF.

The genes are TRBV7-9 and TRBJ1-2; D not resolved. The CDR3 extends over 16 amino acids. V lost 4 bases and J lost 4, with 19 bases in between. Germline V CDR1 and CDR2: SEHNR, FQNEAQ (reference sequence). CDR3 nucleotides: TGTGCCAGCAGCTCCCTCTTAAGACTGCGGGGCTATGGCTACACCTTC. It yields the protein CASSSLLRLRGYGYTF.

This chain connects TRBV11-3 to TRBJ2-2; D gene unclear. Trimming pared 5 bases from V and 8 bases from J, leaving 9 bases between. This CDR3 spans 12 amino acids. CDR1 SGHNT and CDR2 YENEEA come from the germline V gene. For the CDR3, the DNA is TGTGCCAGCAGCCCCCGGTGGGGGGAGCTGTTTTTT. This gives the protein CASSPRWGELFF. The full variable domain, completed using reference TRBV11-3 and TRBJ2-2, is EAGVVQSPRYKIIEKKQPVAFWCNPISGHNTLYWYLQNLGQGPELLIRYENEEAVDDSQLPKDRFSAERLKGVDSTLKIQPAELGDSAVYLCASSPRWGELFFGEGSRLTVL.

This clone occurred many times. The CDR3 DNA sequence: TGTGCCAGCAGCCAAGAATTTAGCGGGGGGGCCAACGAGCAGTACTTC. Encoded protein: CASSQEFSGGANEQYF. The chain has TRBV7-9 and TRBJ2-7; 11 bases line up with TRBD2. The CDR3 sequence is 16 residues long. V gave up 5 bases and J gave up 5 bases; unmatched junction bases: 11. In germline, CDR1 is SEHNR, CDR2 FQNEAQ (reference sequence).

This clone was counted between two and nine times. The CDR3 here is CASSAGLAGMISNEQFF. In DNA, the CDR3 is TGTGCCAGCAGCGCCGGACTAGCGGGAATGATATCCAATGAGCAGTTCTTC. The chain joins TRBV5-4 to TRBJ2-1, with TRBD2 matching over 12 bases. The germline V gene has CDR1 SGHNT and CDR2 YYREEE (reference sequence). The ends lost 4 bases at V and 6 bases at J; junction bases unmatched: 11. The CDR3 is 17 amino acids.

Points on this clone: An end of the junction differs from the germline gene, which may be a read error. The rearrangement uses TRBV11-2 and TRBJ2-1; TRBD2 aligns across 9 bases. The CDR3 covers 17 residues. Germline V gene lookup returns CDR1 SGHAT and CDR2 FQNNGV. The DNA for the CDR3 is TGTGACAGCAGCTTAGAGTGGGTAGCGGGGGTTACTCATGAGCAGTTCTTC. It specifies CDSSLEWVAGVTHEQFF. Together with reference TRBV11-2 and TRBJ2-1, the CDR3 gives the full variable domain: EAGVAQSPRYKIIEKRQSVAFWCNPISGHATLYWYQQILGQGPKLLIQFQNNGVVDDSQLPKDRFSAERLKGVDSTLKIQPAKLEDSAVYLCDSSLEWVAGVTHEQFFGPGTRLTVL.

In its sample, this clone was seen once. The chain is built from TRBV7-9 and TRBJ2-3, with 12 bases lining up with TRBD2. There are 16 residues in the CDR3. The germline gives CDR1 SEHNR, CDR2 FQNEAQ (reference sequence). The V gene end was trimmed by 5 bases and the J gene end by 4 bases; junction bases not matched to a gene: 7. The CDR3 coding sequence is TGTGCCAGCAGCCAAGGACTAGCGGGAATTGCAGATACGCAGTATTTT. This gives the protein CASSQGLAGIADTQYF.

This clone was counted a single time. The CDR3 DNA follows: TGTGCCACCAGCAGAGATCGGTTGAGAGGGGCCAACGTCCTGACTTTC. It yields the protein CATSRDRLRGANVLTF. The V and J genes are TRBV15 and TRBJ2-6; the D is unclear. Trimming took off 0 bases at V and 4 bases at J, with 10 bases between the two ends. CDR1 and CDR2 from the germline V gene are LNHNV and YYDKDF (reference sequence). The CDR3 totals 16 residues.

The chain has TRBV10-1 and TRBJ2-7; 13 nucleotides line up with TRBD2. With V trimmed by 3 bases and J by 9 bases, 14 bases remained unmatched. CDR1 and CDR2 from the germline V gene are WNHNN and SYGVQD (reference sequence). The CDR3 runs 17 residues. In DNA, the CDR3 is TGCGCCAGCAGTGACGGACTAGCGGGGGTGGAAAAGTTGGTGCAGTACTTC. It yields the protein CASSDGLAGVEKLVQYF.

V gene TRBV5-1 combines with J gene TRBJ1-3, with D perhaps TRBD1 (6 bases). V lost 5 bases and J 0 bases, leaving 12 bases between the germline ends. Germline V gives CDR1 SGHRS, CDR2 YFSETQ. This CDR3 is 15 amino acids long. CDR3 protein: CASRRDTSSGNTIYF. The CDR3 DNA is TGCGCCAGCAGACGGGACACCTCCTCTGGAAACACCATATATTTT.